Each of the 4 T cell receptor beta chains below was sequenced from the same sample in a study of post-analysis software for immune sequencing data. What these receptors recognize is not known. Built from TCR beta cDNA, the libraries had unique molecular identifiers in them. MiXCR, applied by TCRdb to the PCR reads, yields one record per CDR3 protein. The sample records around 710,000 distinct CDR3 sequences, around 45% being singletons. The study's findings and limits: In patients, TRBV5-6, TRBV5-1 and TRBV20-1 belonged to several TRBV segments found more frequently than in controls.

Sequenced sample: blood. These receptors were obtained from a girl aged 5 to 17 with multiple sclerosis.

The V and J genes are TRBV27 and TRBJ1-2; the match to TRBD1 covers 9 bases. Germline lookup yields CDR1 MNHEY and CDR2 SMNVEV (reference sequence). The CDR3 covers 14 residues. After removal of 6 bases from V and 3 bases from J, the junction contained 5 bases not matched to a gene. CDR3 in amino acids: CASSRTGEYYGYTF. As DNA, the CDR3 is TGTGCCAGCAGCCGGACAGGGGAATACTATGGCTACACCTTC.

The chain has TRBV20-1 and TRBJ2-7, with TRBD1 matching over 8 bases. Germline V CDR1 and CDR2: DFQATT, SNEGSKA (reference sequence). There are 14 residues in the CDR3. The CDR3 nucleotides read TGCAGCGAGACGGACAGGGAACCATCCTACGAGCAGTACTTC. Its protein is CSETDREPSYEQYF.

The genes are TRBV5-1 and TRBJ2-1; tentatively, D is TRBD2 (6 bases). There are 15 residues in the CDR3. V lost 8 bases and J lost 8, with 23 bases in between. The germline V gene encodes CDR1 SGHRS and CDR2 YFSETQ. This chain's CDR3 is CASSGFGNPQDEQFF. CDR3 bases: TGCGCCAGTAGCGGTTTTGGGAACCCACAGGATGAGCAGTTCTTC.

This clonotype came up a few times. The chain has TRBV15 and TRBJ1-4, with a possible D match to TRBD1 (5 bases). The CDR3 sequence is 16 residues long. The V gene lost 4 bases and the J gene lost 13 bases, with 25 bases spanning the gap. Germline-derived CDR1 and CDR2 are LNHNV and YYDKDF (reference sequence). The CDR3, as DNA: TGTGCCACCAGCACTCAAGGACACCCACTTTCCAAGGGACTGTTTTTT. It translates to CATSTQGHPLSKGLFF. Full variable domain (rest looked up from reference TRBV15 and TRBJ1-4): DAMVIQNPRYQVTQFGKPVTLSCSQTLNHNVMYWYQQKSSQAPKLLFHYYDKDFNNEADTPDNFQSRRPNTSFCFLDIRSPGLGDTAMYLCATSTQGHPLSKGLFFGSGTQLSVL.